The 6 T cell receptor beta chains presented below share a single source sample, sequenced in a study of graft-versus-host responses after intestinal transplantation. Data came from immunoSEQ multiplex PCR; TCRdb stores just in-frame clones and leaves some out. The sample records over 10,000 clones, around 84% being singletons. The sequences come from PBMCs, collected around 320 days after intestinal transplant. The source is a human patient who received an intestinal transplant, so some T cells may come from the graft donor.

The chain carries TRBV29-1 and TRBJ1-1, with D perhaps TRBD1 (6 bases). CDR1 SQVTM and CDR2 ANQGSEA come from the germline V gene. The CDR3 length is 12 residues. V lost 5 bases, J lost 8 bases, and 15 bases lay in between. The CDR3 region is CSVQTERGEAFF. Written as DNA, the CDR3 is TGCAGCGTTCAGACCGAAAGGGGGGAAGCTTTCTTT.

The chain uses TRBV19 and TRBJ1-1; D is unresolved. Germline CDR1 is LNHDA and CDR2 is SQIVND (reference sequence). This CDR3 region has 18 residues. Trimming left V 0 bases short and J 1 base short, with 18 bases between. The CDR3 protein is CASSIDGLGRSANTEAFF. For the CDR3, the DNA is TGTGCCAGTAGTATAGATGGGTTGGGGAGGTCGGCGAACACTGAAGCTTTCTTT.

This rearrangement joins TRBV28 to TRBJ2-1; 8 nucleotides match TRBD1. The CDR3 has 11 residues. The germline CDR1 and CDR2 sequences are MDHEN and SYDVKM. V shed 10 bases and J 14 bases; nucleotides not matched to a gene: 10. The CDR3 here is CAILATGEKFF. The CDR3 DNA is TGTGCCATCCTTGCGACAGGGGAAAAGTTCTTC.

This clone was picked up one time. J is TRBJ2-1 and V is TRBV2, with 7 bases fitting TRBD2. Germline CDR1 reads SNHLY; CDR2 reads FYNNEI. The CDR3 length is 14 residues. CDR3 nucleotides: TGTGCTAAGACTAGCCGGTGCTCCTACAATGAGCAGTTCTTC. It specifies CAKTSRCSYNEQFF. The whole variable domain, filled in from reference TRBV2 and TRBJ2-1, reads EPEVTQTPSHQVTQMGQEVILRCVPISNHLYFYWYRQILGQKVEFLVSFYNNEISEKSEIFDDQFSVERPDGSNFTLKIRSTKLEDSAMYFCAKTSRCSYNEQFFGPGTRLTVL.

The J gene is TRBJ2-2, the V gene TRBV9; 8 nucleotides align to TRBD2. CDR3 length equals 15 residues. Germline values: CDR1 SGDLS, CDR2 YYNGEE. V gave up 1 base and J gave up 6 bases; unmatched junction bases: 5. This CDR3 reads CASSVTAGESGELFF. CDR3 bases: TGTGCCAGCAGCGTAACAGCGGGAGAATCCGGGGAGCTGTTTTTT. The full variable domain, rest sourced from reference TRBV9 and TRBJ2-2, is DSGVTQTPKHLITATGQRVTLRCSPRSGDLSVYWYQQSLDQGLQFLIQYYNGEERAKGNILERFSAQQFPDLHSELNLSSLELGDSALYFCASSVTAGESGELFFGEGSRLTVL.

V usage is TRBV28 and J usage is TRBJ2-5; D not resolved. Germline V CDR1 and CDR2: MDHEN, SYDVKM. This CDR3 is built from 13 residues. Trimming took off 3 bases at V and 5 bases at J, with 10 bases between the two ends. CDR3 region: CASSFRIWETQYF. CDR3 nucleotides: TGTGCCAGCAGTTTCCGAATTTGGGAGACCCAGTACTTC.